Shown below are 29 T cell receptor beta chains from a single sample sequenced in a study of T cell responses to AZD1222 COVID-19 vaccine. The repertoire was sequenced with immunoSEQ multiplex PCR; TCRdb's copy has only in-frame clones and lacks some. The sample includes roughly 160,000 clones, over 75% seen only once; the top ten take 4.3%. The material sequenced was peripheral blood, taken 28 days after the second AZD1222 dose. The origin of the receptors is an adult who received the AZD1222 COVID-19 vaccine.

This chain links TRBV12-3 or TRBV12-4 with TRBJ1-1, with 8 bases matching TRBD1. The CDR3 is 13 residues long. The junction had 7 bases not matched to a gene; V was cut back by 3 bases and J by 10 bases. The CDR3 spells CASSLYRGERAFF. The CDR3 coding sequence is TGTGCCAGCAGTTTGTACAGGGGGGAAAGAGCTTTCTTT.

This clone was found once. V is TRBV10-3 and J is TRBJ1-2; possible D gene TRBD1, 5 bases. Looked up from germline, CDR1 is ENHRY and CDR2 is SYGVKD. Between the trimmed V and J ends, which lost 6 bases and 8 bases, there was a span of 16 bases. This CDR3 region has 13 residues. CDR3 amino acids: CAISAQGAGGYTF. In DNA form, the CDR3 reads TGTGCCATCAGCGCGCAGGGCGCGGGAGGCTACACCTTC.

The chain is built from TRBV7-9 and TRBJ1-1; tentatively, D is TRBD1 (5 bases). V lost 3 bases to trimming and J lost 10 bases, with 9 bases between them. This CDR3 has 11 residues. CDR1 and CDR2 (germline): SEHNR, FQNEAQ (reference sequence). The CDR3 nucleotides are TGTGCCAGCAGCTTCAGGGACCCAGCTTTCTTT. Translation gives CASSFRDPAFF.

The rearrangement joins TRBV12-3 or TRBV12-4 to TRBJ2-4; D is ambiguous. With 3 bases removed from V and 7 bases from J, the gap between germline ends came to 10 bases. This CDR3 comprises 13 residues. The CDR3 bases are TGTGCCAGCAGTTTGAGAGGTTTCAACATTCAGTACTTC. Protein: CASSLRGFNIQYF.

The chain links TRBV6-6 to TRBJ1-2; possible D gene TRBD1, 5 bases. Per germline, CDR1 MNHNY and CDR2 SVGAGI (reference sequence). Trimming took off 4 bases at V and 9 bases at J, with 18 bases between the two ends. The CDR3 consists of 14 residues. The CDR3 DNA sequence: TGTGCCAGCAGTTTCGGGACTGCGGAGCTTAGCTACACCTTC. This sequence encodes CASSFGTAELSYTF.

The genes are TRBV6-2 or TRBV6-3 and TRBJ2-3; D is uncertain. This CDR3 spans 15 amino acids. The V and J ends lost 5 bases and 5 bases respectively, with 17 bases between them. Germline V gene data show CDR1 as MNHEY and CDR2 as SVGEGT. The CDR3 nucleotides are TGTGCCAGCAGTGTGCACCCTGACTCCGGAGATACGCAGTATTTT. Translating it yields CASSVHPDSGDTQYF.

This clone was counted between two and nine times. The rearrangement joins TRBV10-3 to TRBJ1-6; TRBD1 might be the D (5 bases). This CDR3 is 13 amino acids long. V was shortened by 8 bases and J by 10 bases, with 15 bases between the two germline ends. In germline, CDR1 is ENHRY, CDR2 SYGVKD. The CDR3: CAIGGQGGSPLHF. The CDR3 nucleotides read TGTGCCATCGGAGGGCAGGGAGGATCACCCCTCCACTTT.

V and J are TRBV3-1 (or the pseudogene TRBV3-2) and TRBJ1-2; D is possibly TRBD1 (6 bases). The CDR3 is made up of 12 amino acids. V was trimmed by 5 bases and J by 7 bases, leaving 11 bases between them. Germline V gene data show CDR1 as LGHDT and CDR2 as YNNKEL (reference sequence). The DNA for the CDR3 is TGTGCCAGCAGCAACAGGGTATCTGGCTACACCTTC. As protein: CASSNRVSGYTF.

The J gene is TRBJ1-5, the V gene TRBV4-3; D perhaps matches TRBD1 (6 bases). Trimming stripped 0 bases from V and 7 bases from J, with 13 bases between. From germline, CDR1 is LGHNA and CDR2 YSLEER. The CDR3 contains 15 residues. The CDR3 sequence: CASSQDRQGSQPQHF. CDR3 DNA sequence: TGCGCCAGCAGCCAAGATCGGCAGGGGTCACAGCCCCAGCATTTT.

The rearrangement links TRBV24-1 to TRBJ2-3; D gene uncertain. Trimming removed 6 bases from V and 2 bases from J, with 14 bases in between. The CDR3 runs to 15 residues. CDR1 and CDR2 (germline): KGHDR, SFDVKD. The CDR3 region has the DNA TGTGCCACCAGTTCCCTCGTCGGAGCCACAGATACGCAGTATTTT. This translates into CATSSLVGATDTQYF.

Only one count was recorded for this clone. The V and J genes are TRBV27 and TRBJ1-2; 7 bases are a match to TRBD1. The germline V gene encodes CDR1 MNHEY and CDR2 SMNVEV (reference sequence). The V segment lost 5 bases and the J segment 0 bases; nucleotides outside the gene matches: 0. The CDR3 is 13 residues long. The CDR3 bases are TGTGCCAGCAGTCAGGGGGCTAACTATGGCTACACCTTC. Protein sequence: CASSQGANYGYTF.

V usage is TRBV21-1 and J usage is TRBJ1-5; the table assigns TRBD1, which was not confirmed against the DNA. TRBV21-1 is noted as a pseudogene. CDR3 length equals 15 residues. The CDR3 sequence is CASSTPSGTYQPQHF. The CDR3 DNA reads TGTGCCAGCAGCACCCCCTCAGGGACATATCAGCCCCAGCATTTT.

This clone was seen only once. This same CDR3 is encoded by further DNA sequences in the sample. The rearrangement uses TRBV5-1 and TRBJ2-3; D not certain. The germline gives CDR1 SGHRS, CDR2 YFSETQ. The CDR3 extends over 13 amino acids. Trimming shortened V by 2 bases and J by 1 base, and 5 bases separated the two germline ends. The CDR3 DNA reads TGCGCCAGCAGCTTAGGCGGCACAGATACGCAGTATTTT. Its protein product is CASSLGGTDTQYF.

The chain combines TRBV5-4 with TRBJ1-4; D is perhaps TRBD1 (5 bases). There are 15 residues in the CDR3. V lost 4 bases and J lost 8, with 18 bases in between. From germline, CDR1 is SGHNT and CDR2 YYREEE (reference sequence). As DNA, the CDR3 is TGTGCCAGCAGCCTCCCCCCAGGGACCGGGGAAAAACTGTTTTTT. Residues: CASSLPPGTGEKLFF. Filled out from reference TRBV5-4 and TRBJ1-4, the complete variable domain reads ETGVTQSPTHLIKTRGQQVTLRCSSQSGHNTVSWYQQALGQGPQFIFQYYREEENGRGNFPPRFSGLQFPNYSSELNVNALELDDSALYLCASSLPPGTGEKLFFGSGTQLSVL.

V is TRBV5-4 and J is TRBJ2-5; D possibly corresponds to TRBD2 (5 bases). The CDR3 covers 14 residues. V was pared by 0 bases and J by 5 bases, with 11 bases between. The germline gives CDR1 SGHNT, CDR2 YYREEE (reference sequence). CDR3 sequence reads: CASSLGGRRETQYF. CDR3 sequence (DNA): TGTGCCAGCAGCTTGGGAGGGCGGCGGGAGACCCAGTACTTC.

This chain uses TRBV27 with TRBJ1-1; possibly TRBD1 for D (6 bases). The CDR3 covers 13 residues. CDR1 and CDR2 from the germline V gene are MNHEY and SMNVEV (reference sequence). The ends were cut back, 3 bases at V and 5 bases at J, with 10 bases in the middle. The CDR3: CASSFAQGTEAFF. The CDR3 DNA reads TGTGCCAGCAGTTTCGCCCAGGGGACTGAAGCTTTCTTT.

V is TRBV7-9 and J is TRBJ1-5; 9 nucleotides agree with TRBD1. Per the germline V gene, CDR1 is SEHNR and CDR2 is FQNEAQ (reference sequence). V was pared by 7 bases and J by 1 base, with 5 bases of the junction left unmatched. The CDR3 sequence is 15 residues long. DNA of the CDR3: TGTGCCAGCACCCAGACAGGGGGGAGCAATCAGCCCCAGCATTTT. Translation: CASTQTGGSNQPQHF. Full variable domain (outside the CDR3, taken from reference TRBV7-9 and TRBJ1-5): DTGVSQNPRHKITKRGQNVTFRCDPISEHNRLYWYRQTLGQGPEFLTYFQNEAQLEKSRLLSDRFSAERPKGSFSTLEIQRTEQGDSAMYLCASTQTGGSNQPQHFGDGTRLSIL.

The chain has TRBV5-4 and TRBJ1-1, with unresolved D. Trimming removed 5 bases at V and 1 base at J, with 6 bases between. This CDR3 spans 12 amino acids. The germline CDR1 and CDR2 sequences are SGHNT and YYREEE (reference sequence). The CDR3, as DNA: TGTGCCAGCAGTTCGCCGAACACTGAAGCTTTCTTT. Translating gives CASSSPNTEAFF. The whole variable domain, filled in from reference TRBV5-4 and TRBJ1-1, reads ETGVTQSPTHLIKTRGQQVTLRCSSQSGHNTVSWYQQALGQGPQFIFQYYREEENGRGNFPPRFSGLQFPNYSSELNVNALELDDSALYLCASSSPNTEAFFGQGTRLTVV.

V gene TRBV7-3 combines with J gene TRBJ2-1; D gene unclear. Trimming left V 0 bases short and J 0 bases short, with 18 bases between. This CDR3 contains 19 residues. Germline V lookup: CDR1 SGHTA, CDR2 FQGTGA. CDR3: CASSLTAGRTPSSYNEQFF. The CDR3 DNA reads as TGTGCCAGCAGCTTAACGGCCGGTCGGACCCCCTCCTCCTACAATGAGCAGTTCTTC.

CDR3 loop: CASTLGTGPALIGYTF. The CDR3 DNA follows: TGTGCCAGCACCCTAGGGACAGGCCCGGCGTTGATCGGCTACACCTTC. The V gene is TRBV6-6, the J gene TRBJ1-2; TRBD1 matches 8 bases. The V segment lost 7 bases and the J segment 8 bases; nucleotides outside the gene matches: 18. The CDR3 length is 16 residues. Per the germline V gene, CDR1 is MNHNY and CDR2 is SVGAGI (reference sequence).

A note on this clone: One end of the junction varies from germline; a read error may be responsible. V gene TRBV2 combines with J gene TRBJ2-3, with a weak D call TRBD1 (5 bases). The CDR3 covers 15 residues. From germline, CDR1 is SNHLY and CDR2 FYNNEI. The CDR3 here is CATSRWGGSTDTQYF. In nucleotides, the CDR3 is TGTGCCACCAGTAGGTGGGGCGGTAGCACAGATACGCAGTATTTT.

The rearrangement joins TRBV12-3 or TRBV12-4 to TRBJ1-2; 7 bases are a match to TRBD1. Unmatched junction bases numbered 2, after V lost 6 bases and J lost 1 base. The CDR3 sequence is 13 residues long. The CDR3 bases are TGTGCCAGCAGCCGGGACAGTAACTATGGCTACACCTTC. This gives the protein CASSRDSNYGYTF.

The gene calls are TRBV18 and TRBJ1-3, with 7 bases lining up with TRBD1. This CDR3 region has 15 residues. The V gene's germline CDR1 is KGHSH and CDR2 LQKENI. V lost 3 bases to trimming and J lost 2 bases; unmatched junction nucleotides: 4. The CDR3 coding sequence is TGTGCCAGCTCACCGACAGGGAATGCTGGAAACACCATATATTTT. Its protein product is CASSPTGNAGNTIYF. Drawing the rest from reference TRBV18 and TRBJ1-3, the complete variable domain is NAGVMQNPRHLVRRRGQEARLRCSPMKGHSHVYWYRQLPEEGLKFMVYLQKENIIDESGMPKERFSAEFPKEGPSILRIQQVVRGDSAAYFCASSPTGNAGNTIYFGEGSWLTVV.

The chain has TRBV7-9 and TRBJ1-6; D ambiguous. Trimming removed 0 bases from V and 6 bases from J, with 6 bases in between. Germline V gene sequence: CDR1 SEHNR, CDR2 FQNEAQ (reference sequence). The length of the CDR3 is 14 residues. CDR3 protein: CASSLAPGNSPLHF. CDR3 coding DNA: TGTGCCAGCAGCTTAGCGCCGGGTAATTCACCCCTCCACTTT.

The chain employs TRBV11-2 and TRBJ1-3, with D uncertain. This CDR3 is built from 14 residues. The germline gives CDR1 SGHAT, CDR2 FQNNGV. V was trimmed by 1 base and J by 9 bases, leaving 13 bases between them. The CDR3 here is CASSLGHTGATIYF. The DNA for the CDR3 is TGTGCCAGCAGCTTAGGACACACGGGAGCCACCATATATTTT.

CDR3 DNA sequence: TGTGCCACCTGTAGCGGGGGCCTCTCCTACGAGCAGTACTTC. Translation: CATCSGGLSYEQYF. The chain recombines TRBV24-1 with TRBJ2-7; 9 bases line up with TRBD2. Germline CDR1 reads KGHDR; CDR2 reads SFDVKD. The CDR3 loop spans 14 amino acids. J gave up 0 bases and V 9 bases, and 5 bases lay outside the gene matches.

The genes are TRBV14 and TRBJ2-1; D unresolved. V was clipped by 0 bases and J by 10 bases, with 16 bases between them. In germline, CDR1 is SGHDN, CDR2 FVKESK. The CDR3 spans 15 residues. Here the CDR3 DNA reads TGTGCCAGCAGCCAAGATATAACCCCCCTAGGGGAGCAGTTCTTC. As protein: CASSQDITPLGEQFF.

This clone appeared a few times. This rearrangement joins TRBV9 to TRBJ1-3, with D maybe TRBD1 (5 bases). The V end was cut by 0 bases, the J end by 4 bases, with 11 bases between. This CDR3 has 15 amino acids. Germline assignment: CDR1 SGDLS and CDR2 YYNGEE. The CDR3 reads CASSVEGSAGNTIYF. CDR3 DNA: TGTGCCAGCAGCGTAGAGGGGTCTGCGGGAAACACCATATATTTT.

V usage is TRBV25-1 and J usage is TRBJ2-7; a weak D match, TRBD1 (5 bases). This CDR3 has 14 amino acids. The ends were cut back, 3 bases at V and 3 bases at J, with 12 bases in the middle. Looked up from germline, CDR1 is MGHDK and CDR2 is SYGVNS. Here the CDR3 DNA reads TGTGCCAGCAGTGACCTCTCCCAGGGCTACGAGCAGTACTTC. Amino acids: CASSDLSQGYEQYF.